Each of the 29 T cell receptor beta chains below was sequenced from the same sample in a study of blood T cells in healthy people across ages. The use of a sample-barcoded 5' primer and a J-beta primer mix characterized a second PCR of roughly 7 to 11 cycles. MiXCR was run by TCRdb on the 5' RACE reads, yielding one entry per CDR3 protein. This table holds approximately 2,000,000 distinct CDR3 sequences, 39% found once. The sample was blood. The receptors come from a human donor in good health.

The chain is built from TRBV5-8 and TRBJ2-3, with TRBD1 matching over 7 bases. Germline-derived CDR1 and CDR2 are SGHTS and YDEGEE. This CDR3 contains 16 residues. J gave up 3 bases and V 5 bases, and 12 bases lay outside the gene matches. This CDR3 is CASSSSDRVLTDTQYF. CDR3 in DNA: TGTGCCAGCAGTTCATCTGACAGGGTACTGACAGATACGCAGTATTTT.

Only a few counts were recorded for this clonotype. V usage is TRBV20-1 and J usage is TRBJ1-2; 7 positions agree with TRBD1. V shed 2 bases and J 5 bases; nucleotides not matched to a gene: 11. The CDR3 consists of 15 residues. The germline V gene has CDR1 DFQATT and CDR2 SNEGSKA (reference sequence). The CDR3 sequence: CSARNPTGASYGYTF. Written as DNA, the CDR3 is TGCAGTGCTAGAAACCCCACAGGGGCGTCGTATGGCTACACCTTC.

The chain joins TRBV7-3 to TRBJ2-2; D gene ambiguous. V shed 4 bases and J shed 6 bases, with 9 bases lying between them. Germline CDR1 and CDR2: SGHTA and FQGTGA. This CDR3 region has 13 residues. CDR3 nucleotide sequence: TGTGCCAGCAGCTCCCCCCCTGCCGGGGAGCTGTTTTTT. Its translation is CASSSPPAGELFF.

This clonotype was recorded a few times. The genes are TRBV5-8 and TRBJ2-1; D uncertain. The V gene lost 0 bases and the J gene lost 7 bases, with 20 bases spanning the gap. CDR3 length: 17 residues. Germline lookup yields CDR1 SGHTS and CDR2 YDEGEE. The DNA for the CDR3 is TGTGCCAGCAGCTTGGGGGTAGGGTCATTTACAAGGAATGAGCAGTTCTTC. It is translated as CASSLGVGSFTRNEQFF.

The CDR3 coding sequence is TGCGCCAGCAGCTTGGAGGGGACAGGGGGCGCGATGCCTGAAGCTTTCTTT. Residues: CASSLEGTGGAMPEAFF. The V gene is TRBV5-1, the J gene TRBJ1-1; 12 bases fit TRBD1. The CDR3 loop spans 17 amino acids. V lost 0 bases to trimming and J lost 6 bases; unmatched junction nucleotides: 9. Per the germline V gene, CDR1 is SGHRS and CDR2 is YFSETQ.

This clonotype was seen more than once but under ten times. V is TRBV6-2 or TRBV6-3 and J is TRBJ2-1; no reliable D call. Trimming stripped 2 bases from V and 2 bases from J, with 19 bases between. The CDR3 is 18 residues long. Germline V lookup: CDR1 MNHEY, CDR2 SVGEGT. CDR3 protein: CASSYTRGITGTYNEQFF. The DNA of the CDR3 is TGTGCCAGCAGTTACACCCGCGGAATTACCGGAACCTACAATGAGCAGTTCTTC.

This clonotype appeared a few times. The chain recombines TRBV7-9 with TRBJ2-5, with D possibly TRBD1 on 6 matching bases. The V end was cut by 2 bases, the J end by 11 bases, with 15 bases between. CDR1 is SEHNR and CDR2 is FQNEAQ in the germline V gene (reference sequence). The CDR3 covers 13 residues. CDR3 nucleotide sequence: TGTGCCAGCAGCTTATCACAGGGTGAAGAGCAGTACTTC. Its protein product is CASSLSQGEEQYF.

V is TRBV7-2 and J is TRBJ2-3; D is perhaps TRBD2 (5 bases). There are 16 residues in the CDR3. V dropped 1 base and J dropped 5 bases, with 16 bases sitting between them. Germline lookup yields CDR1 SGHTA and CDR2 FQGNSA. CDR3 DNA: TGTGCCAGCAGCTTAGTTTTGCGCATCGAGGGAGATACGCAGTATTTT. Translated: CASSLVLRIEGDTQYF.

CDR3 residues: CASSPPPNTGELFF. CDR3 nucleotide sequence: TGCGCCAGCAGCCCCCCGCCGAACACCGGGGAGCTGTTTTTT. The chain recombines TRBV5-1 with TRBJ2-2; D ambiguous. Trimming pared 4 bases from V and 0 bases from J, leaving 7 bases between. The CDR3 consists of 14 residues. Germline lookup yields CDR1 SGHRS and CDR2 YFSETQ.

The genes are TRBV20-1 and TRBJ1-2; D unresolved. CDR3 length: 13 residues. From germline, CDR1 is DFQATT and CDR2 SNEGSKA (reference sequence). V was shortened by 0 bases and J by 4 bases, with 9 bases between the two germline ends. The CDR3 bases are TGCAGTGCTAGAGATATCCCAGCCTATGGCTACACCTTC. Protein sequence: CSARDIPAYGYTF.

This clonotype was detected only a few times. This chain connects TRBV6-2 or TRBV6-3 to TRBJ2-5, with 13 bases fitting TRBD2. V gave up 6 bases and J gave up 3 bases; unmatched junction bases: 7. The CDR3 covers 16 residues. Per the germline V gene, CDR1 is MNHEY and CDR2 is SVGEGT. In nucleotides, the CDR3 is TGTGCCAGCAGAGCCTTCGGACTAGCGGGGGAAGAGACCCAGTACTTC. Its protein is CASRAFGLAGEETQYF.

This clonotype was counted between two and nine times. V and J are TRBV7-8 and TRBJ2-5; 12 bases align to TRBD2. This CDR3 spans 15 amino acids. V lost 5 bases and J lost 4; bases outside the gene matches: 5. Germline-derived CDR1 and CDR2 are SGHVS and FQNEAQ. CDR3 region: CASSPSGGAAETQYF. CDR3 nucleotides: TGTGCCAGCAGCCCTAGCGGGGGGGCCGCAGAGACCCAGTACTTC.

This clonotype has a count of ten or more. This chain joins TRBV7-3 and TRBJ1-2; D is uncertain. This CDR3 is 13 amino acids long. The V gene lost 4 bases and the J gene lost 0 bases, with 6 bases spanning the gap. Germline V gene lookup returns CDR1 SGHTA and CDR2 FQGTGA. The DNA of the CDR3 is TGTGCCAGCAGCTCTACCTCTAACTATGGCTACACCTTC. As protein: CASSSTSNYGYTF.

The chain uses TRBV5-4 and TRBJ2-1; weak D call: TRBD2 (7 bases). The V gene lost 4 bases and the J gene lost 4 bases, with 21 bases spanning the gap. This CDR3 has 17 residues. Germline loops: CDR1 SGHNT, CDR2 YYREEE (reference sequence). The CDR3 here is CASSVPRGGSNYNEQFF. CDR3 in DNA: TGTGCCAGCAGCGTACCAAGGGGGGGCTCAAATTACAATGAGCAGTTCTTC.

V gene TRBV20-1 combines with J gene TRBJ2-7; the D gene is possibly TRBD1 (7 bases). The CDR3 contains 14 residues. From germline, CDR1 is DFQATT and CDR2 SNEGSKA (reference sequence). Trimming cost V 5 bases and J 2 bases, with 16 bases left between them. The CDR3 DNA reads TGCAGTGCTCGAGGGCAGGGGGGCACCTACGAGCAGTACTTC. This sequence encodes CSARGQGGTYEQYF.

V and J are TRBV20-1 and TRBJ1-1; 7 nucleotides line up with TRBD1. This CDR3 contains 13 residues. The germline V gene has CDR1 DFQATT and CDR2 SNEGSKA (reference sequence). V lost 5 bases, J lost 4 bases, and 7 bases stayed unmatched. CDR3 nucleotides: TGCAGTGCTCCTGACAGGGTCAGCACTGAAGCTTTCTTT. This sequence encodes CSAPDRVSTEAFF.

As regards this clonotype: One junction end does not reproduce the germline sequence, and a read error may be involved. CDR3 in DNA: TGTGCCAGCAGTTTAGCCCCAGGGTCTATCTACAATGAGCAGTTCTTC. Residues: CASSLAPGSIYNEQFF. The gene calls are TRBV7-9 and TRBJ2-1, with D tentatively TRBD1 (5 bases). The CDR3 is made up of 16 amino acids. Looked up from germline, CDR1 is SEHNR and CDR2 is FQNEAQ (reference sequence).

This rearrangement joins TRBV3-1 to TRBJ2-5; D uncertain. The CDR3 has 13 residues. V was clipped by 0 bases and J by 11 bases, with 13 bases between them. CDR1 LGHDT and CDR2 YNNKEL come from the germline V gene (reference sequence). For the CDR3, the DNA is TGTGCCAGCAGCCAAGACATCGGCATTGAGCAGTACTTC. This encodes CASSQDIGIEQYF.

This chain links TRBV4-1 with TRBJ1-5; D may be TRBD1 (6 bases). Trimming removed 0 bases at V and 5 bases at J, with 14 bases between. The CDR3 spans 16 residues. Germline lookup yields CDR1 MGHRA and CDR2 YSYEKL. CDR3 DNA sequence: TGCGCCAGCAGCCAAGATGGGGGGCAGGGGTATCAGCCCCAGCATTTT. Amino acid sequence: CASSQDGGQGYQPQHF.

The CDR3 coding sequence is TGTGCCAGCAGTGAACCACTTACAGGAGCTTTCTTT. Protein product: CASSEPLTGAFF. The chain links TRBV25-1 to TRBJ1-1, with a tentative D call TRBD1 (5 bases). The CDR3 consists of 12 residues. Trimming left V 2 bases short and J 10 bases short, with 11 bases between. Germline V gene data show CDR1 as MGHDK and CDR2 as SYGVNS.

This clonotype was seen more than once but under ten times. Here the CDR3 reads CASSEVAEYNEQFF. Here the CDR3 DNA reads TGTGCCAGCAGTGAAGTGGCAGAATACAATGAGCAGTTCTTC. The chain employs TRBV6-1 and TRBJ2-1; unclear D gene. The CDR3 is made up of 14 amino acids. CDR1 is MNHNS, CDR2 SASEGT, per germline. The V end was cut by 1 base, the J end by 4 bases, with 8 bases between.

This clonotype came up a few times. The chain joins TRBV9 to TRBJ2-1; TRBD2 agrees at 10 bases. The CDR3 totals 16 residues. Germline V gene data show CDR1 as SGDLS and CDR2 as YYNGEE. Trimming removed 1 base from V and 2 bases from J; junction bases left unmatched: 3. This chain's CDR3 is CASSVTSGVAYNEQFF. The CDR3 region has the DNA TGTGCCAGCAGCGTAACTAGCGGGGTGGCCTACAATGAGCAGTTCTTC.

V gene TRBV7-2 combines with J gene TRBJ2-3; D not resolved. Trimming pared 2 bases from V and 5 bases from J, leaving 17 bases between. This CDR3 has 16 amino acids. CDR1 SGHTA and CDR2 FQGNSA come from the germline V gene. The CDR3 region is CASSLNQASNRDTQYF. CDR3 DNA sequence: TGTGCCAGCAGCTTAAACCAGGCATCGAACAGAGATACGCAGTATTTT.

Remarks on this clonotype: The germline gene is not matched at one end of the junction; a read error may be the cause. The chain joins TRBV3-1 to TRBJ2-5; 11 bases match TRBD2. Germline lookup yields CDR1 LGHDT and CDR2 YNNKEL (reference sequence). The CDR3 contains 15 residues. The CDR3 here is CASSLLAGGGETRYF. The CDR3 region has the DNA TGTGCCAGCAGCCTCTTAGCGGGGGGGGGAGAGACCCGGTACTTC.

This sequence joins TRBV29-1 and TRBJ1-2, with TRBD1 as a possible D gene (6 bases). The CDR3 is 13 residues long. Trimming pared 1 base from V and 8 bases from J, leaving 14 bases between. Looked up from germline, CDR1 is SQVTM and CDR2 is ANQGSEA. The CDR3 sequence is CSVEVIQGGGYTF. The CDR3 coding sequence is TGCAGCGTTGAAGTTATACAGGGAGGGGGCTACACCTTC.

The table lists this clonotype with many counts. J is TRBJ2-3 and V is TRBV7-2; weak D call: TRBD1 (5 bases). CDR1 and CDR2 from the germline V gene are SGHTA and FQGNSA. The CDR3 extends over 14 amino acids. The V end was cut by 4 bases, the J end by 0 bases, with 8 bases between. The CDR3 nucleotides are TGTGCCAGCAGCTCCAGGGCGAGCACAGATACGCAGTATTTT. This translates into CASSSRASTDTQYF. Complete variable domain (other parts from reference TRBV7-2 and TRBJ2-3): GAGVSQSPSNKVTEKGKDVELRCDPISGHTALYWYRQSLGQGLEFLIYFQGNSAPDKSGLPSDRFSAERTGGSVSTLTIQRTQQEDSAVYLCASSSRASTDTQYFGPGTRLTVL.

The chain recombines TRBV4-3 with TRBJ1-2, with D unclear. Between the trimmed V and J ends, which lost 1 base and 4 bases, there was a span of 7 bases. This CDR3 is built from 13 residues. Looked up from germline, CDR1 is LGHNA and CDR2 is YSLEER. This CDR3 is CASSQAVGYGYTF. The CDR3 nucleotides are TGCGCCAGCAGCCAAGCGGTCGGCTATGGCTACACCTTC.

The chain has TRBV7-2 and TRBJ2-5; D gene unclear. Germline V gives CDR1 SGHTA, CDR2 FQGNSA. V was pared by 2 bases and J by 4 bases, with 5 bases between. The CDR3 runs 12 residues. The CDR3 loop reads CASSLQPETQYF. CDR3 DNA sequence: TGTGCCAGCAGCTTACAGCCAGAGACCCAGTACTTC.

The chain joins TRBV20-1 to TRBJ2-4; unclear D gene. The J call may be incorrect, as the DNA end agrees better with TRBJ2-7. Germline values: CDR1 DFQATT, CDR2 SNEGSKA (reference sequence). The CDR3 covers 13 residues. The CDR3 nucleotides are TGCAGTGCTAGACGGGCAGCCGTCTACGAGCAGTACTTC. It encodes CSARRAAVYEQYF.